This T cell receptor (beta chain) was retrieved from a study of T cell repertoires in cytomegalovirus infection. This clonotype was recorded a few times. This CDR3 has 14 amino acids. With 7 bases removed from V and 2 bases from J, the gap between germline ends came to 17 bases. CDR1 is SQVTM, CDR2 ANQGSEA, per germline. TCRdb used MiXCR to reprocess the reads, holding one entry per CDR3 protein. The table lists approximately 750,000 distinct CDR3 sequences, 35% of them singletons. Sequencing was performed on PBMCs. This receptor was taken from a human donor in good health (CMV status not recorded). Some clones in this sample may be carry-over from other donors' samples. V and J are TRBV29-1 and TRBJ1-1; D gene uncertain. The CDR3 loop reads CSARTDHLNTEAFF. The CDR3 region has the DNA TGCAGCGCTCGGACGGATCACCTTAACACTGAAGCTTTCTTT.